This T cell receptor beta chain was documented in a study of CD8 T cells in Susac syndrome. The multiple sclerosis control group was made up of treatment-naive patients with stable or active relapsing-remitting disease. Negative isolation yielded the CD8+ and CD4+ T cells, while FACS enriched the TEMRA cells. A quantity of about 0.5 to 1 ug RNA underwent reverse transcription using random hexamers. TCRdb re-analysed the immunoSEQ multiplex PCR reads in MiXCR, keeping a single row per CDR3 protein. The sample carries roughly 70,000 distinct CDR3 sequences, 96% recorded once. V was clipped by 6 bases and J by 5 bases, with 13 bases between them. CDR3 length: 14 residues. Germline V lookup: CDR1 SNHLY, CDR2 FYNNEI.

Sequenced sample: CD4+ T cells from PBMCs. The TCR originated in a human donor with multiple sclerosis. This chain uses TRBV2 with TRBJ2-2; no clear D. The CDR3 coding sequence is TGTGCCAGCAGCGAGACCCGTGGGACCGGGGAGCTGTTTTTT. This gives the protein CASSETRGTGELFF.